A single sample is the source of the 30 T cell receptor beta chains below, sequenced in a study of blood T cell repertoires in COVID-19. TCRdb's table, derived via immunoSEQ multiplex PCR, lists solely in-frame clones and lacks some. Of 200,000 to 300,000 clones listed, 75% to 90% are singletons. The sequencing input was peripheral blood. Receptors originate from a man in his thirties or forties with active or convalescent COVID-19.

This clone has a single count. The CDR3 is CASLAGGNYEQYF. CDR3 DNA: TGTGCCAGTCTAGCGGGGGGTAACTACGAGCAGTACTTC. The J gene is TRBJ2-7, the V gene TRBV10-3; 11 nucleotides align to TRBD2. V lost 10 bases to trimming and J lost 3 bases; unmatched junction nucleotides: 5. Germline V gene data show CDR1 as ENHRY and CDR2 as SYGVKD. The CDR3 covers 13 residues.

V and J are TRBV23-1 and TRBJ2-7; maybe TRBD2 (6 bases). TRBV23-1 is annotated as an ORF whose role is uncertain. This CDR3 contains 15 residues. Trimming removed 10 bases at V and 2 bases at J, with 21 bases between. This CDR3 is CAISPRRVLTYEQYF. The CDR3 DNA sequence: TGCGCCATTTCCCCAAGGAGGGTCCTTACCTACGAGCAGTACTTC.

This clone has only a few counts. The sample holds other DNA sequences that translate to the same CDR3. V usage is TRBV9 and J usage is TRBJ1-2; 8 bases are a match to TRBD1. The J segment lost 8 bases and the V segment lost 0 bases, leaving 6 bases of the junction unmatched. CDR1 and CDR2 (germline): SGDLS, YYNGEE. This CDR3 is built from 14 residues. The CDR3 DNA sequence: TGTGCCAGCAGCGTAGACCAGGGGGCGCAGGGCTACACCTTC. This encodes CASSVDQGAQGYTF.

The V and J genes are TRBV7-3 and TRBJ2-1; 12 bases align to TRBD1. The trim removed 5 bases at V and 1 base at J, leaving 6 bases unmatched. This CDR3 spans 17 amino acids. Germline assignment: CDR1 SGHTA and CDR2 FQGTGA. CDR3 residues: CASSPGQGAGSYNEQFF. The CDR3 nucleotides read TGTGCCAGCAGCCCGGGACAGGGGGCTGGATCCTACAATGAGCAGTTCTTC.

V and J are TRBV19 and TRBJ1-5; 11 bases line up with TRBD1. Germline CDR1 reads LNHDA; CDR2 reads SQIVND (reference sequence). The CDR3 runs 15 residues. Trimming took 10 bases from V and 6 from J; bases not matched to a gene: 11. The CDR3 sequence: CATAAGQGEVQPQHF. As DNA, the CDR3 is TGTGCCACAGCGGCGGGACAGGGGGAGGTTCAGCCCCAGCATTTT.

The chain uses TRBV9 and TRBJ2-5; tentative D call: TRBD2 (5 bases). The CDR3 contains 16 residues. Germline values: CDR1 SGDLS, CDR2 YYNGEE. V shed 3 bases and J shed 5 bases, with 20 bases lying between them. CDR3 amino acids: CASSAPSERIEETQYF. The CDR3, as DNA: TGTGCCAGCAGCGCCCCCAGCGAGCGGATTGAGGAGACCCAGTACTTC. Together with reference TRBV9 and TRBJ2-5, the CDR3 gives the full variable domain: DSGVTQTPKHLITATGQRVTLRCSPRSGDLSVYWYQQSLDQGLQFLIQYYNGEERAKGNILERFSAQQFPDLHSELNLSSLELGDSALYFCASSAPSERIEETQYFGPGTRLLVL.

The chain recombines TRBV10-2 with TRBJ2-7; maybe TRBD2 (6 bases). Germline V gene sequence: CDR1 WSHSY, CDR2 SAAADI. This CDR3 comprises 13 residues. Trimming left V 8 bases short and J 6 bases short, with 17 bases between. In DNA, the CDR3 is TGCGCCAGCCAATTTGATTTCGGGGGCGAGCAGTACTTC. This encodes CASQFDFGGEQYF.

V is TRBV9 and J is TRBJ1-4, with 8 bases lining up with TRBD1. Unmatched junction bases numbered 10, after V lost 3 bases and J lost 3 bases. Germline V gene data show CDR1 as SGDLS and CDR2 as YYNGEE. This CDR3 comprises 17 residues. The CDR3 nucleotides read TGTGCCAGCAGCGGAACAGGGGGGGCCTCTTCTAATGAAAAACTGTTTTTT. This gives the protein CASSGTGGASSNEKLFF.

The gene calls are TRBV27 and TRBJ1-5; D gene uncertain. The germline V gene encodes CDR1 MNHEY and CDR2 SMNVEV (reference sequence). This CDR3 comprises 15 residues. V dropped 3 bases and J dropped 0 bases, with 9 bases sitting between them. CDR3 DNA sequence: TGTGCCAGCAGTTTCAGACTTTATAGCAATCAGCCCCAGCATTTT. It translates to CASSFRLYSNQPQHF.

The CDR3 DNA follows: TGCGCCAGCAGCCAAGAAAGGACAGGCCACAATGAGCAGTTCTTC. The encoded protein is CASSQERTGHNEQFF. The V and J genes are TRBV4-1 and TRBJ2-1, with 7 bases lining up with TRBD1. Germline V CDR1 and CDR2: MGHRA, YSYEKL. Losses at the gene ends were 0 bases for V and 5 bases for J; bases not matched to a gene: 4. The length of the CDR3 is 15 residues.

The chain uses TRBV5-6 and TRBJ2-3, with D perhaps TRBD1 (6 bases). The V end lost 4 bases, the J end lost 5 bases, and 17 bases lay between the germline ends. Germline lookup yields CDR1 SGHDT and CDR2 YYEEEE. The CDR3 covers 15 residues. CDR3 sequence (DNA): TGTGCCAGCAGCCAACAGGGAGCGATAGGAGATACGCAGTATTTT. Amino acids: CASSQQGAIGDTQYF.

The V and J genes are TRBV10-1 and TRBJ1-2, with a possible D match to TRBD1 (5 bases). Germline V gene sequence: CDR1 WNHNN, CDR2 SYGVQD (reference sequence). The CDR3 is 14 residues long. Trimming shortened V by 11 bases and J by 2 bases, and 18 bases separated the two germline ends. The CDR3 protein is CAGRGRGWNYGYTF. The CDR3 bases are TGCGCCGGCCGGGGGAGAGGATGGAACTATGGCTACACCTTC.

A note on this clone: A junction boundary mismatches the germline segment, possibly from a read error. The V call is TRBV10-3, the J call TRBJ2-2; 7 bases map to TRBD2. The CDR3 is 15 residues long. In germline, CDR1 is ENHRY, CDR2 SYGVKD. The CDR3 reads CANSMWGGVAGELFF. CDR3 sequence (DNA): TGTGCCAACAGTATGTGGGGGGGTGTGGCCGGGGAGCTGTTTTTT.

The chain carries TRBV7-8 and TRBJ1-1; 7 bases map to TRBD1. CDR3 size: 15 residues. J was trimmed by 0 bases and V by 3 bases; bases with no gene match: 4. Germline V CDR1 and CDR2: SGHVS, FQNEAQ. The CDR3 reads CASSFRGQLNTEAFF. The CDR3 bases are TGTGCCAGCAGCTTTCGGGGACAGCTGAACACTGAAGCTTTCTTT.

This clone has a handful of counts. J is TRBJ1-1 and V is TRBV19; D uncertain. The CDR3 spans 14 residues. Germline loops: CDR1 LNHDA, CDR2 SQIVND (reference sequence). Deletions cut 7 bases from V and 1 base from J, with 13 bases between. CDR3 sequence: CASKERERNTEAFF. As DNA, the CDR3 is TGTGCCAGTAAAGAAAGGGAGAGGAACACTGAAGCTTTCTTT.

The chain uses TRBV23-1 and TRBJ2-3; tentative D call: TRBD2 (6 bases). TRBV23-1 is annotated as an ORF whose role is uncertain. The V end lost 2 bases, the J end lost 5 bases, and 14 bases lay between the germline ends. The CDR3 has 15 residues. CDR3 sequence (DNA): TGCGCCAGCAGTCAAGCGGGGTCTCCAGAAGATACGCAGTATTTT. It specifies CASSQAGSPEDTQYF.

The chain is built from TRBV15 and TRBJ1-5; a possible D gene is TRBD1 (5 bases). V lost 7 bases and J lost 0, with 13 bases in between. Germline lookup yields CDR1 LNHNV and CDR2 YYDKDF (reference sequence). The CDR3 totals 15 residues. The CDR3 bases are TGTGCCACCAAGACAGAACCTTATAGCAATCAGCCCCAGCATTTT. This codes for CATKTEPYSNQPQHF.

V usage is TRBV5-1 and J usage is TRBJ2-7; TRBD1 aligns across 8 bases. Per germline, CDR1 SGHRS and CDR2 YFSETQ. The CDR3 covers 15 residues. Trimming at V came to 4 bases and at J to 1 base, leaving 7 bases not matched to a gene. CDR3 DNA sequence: TGCGCCAGCAGCGAGGACAGGGTGTTATCCTACGAGCAGTACTTC. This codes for CASSEDRVLSYEQYF.

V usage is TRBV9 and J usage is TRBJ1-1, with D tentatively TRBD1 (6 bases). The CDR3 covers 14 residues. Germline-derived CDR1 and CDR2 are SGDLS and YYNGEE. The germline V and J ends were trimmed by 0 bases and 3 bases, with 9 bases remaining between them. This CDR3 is CASSVDRADTEAFF. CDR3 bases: TGTGCCAGCAGCGTAGACAGGGCCGACACTGAAGCTTTCTTT. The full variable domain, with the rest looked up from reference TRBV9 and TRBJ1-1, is DSGVTQTPKHLITATGQRVTLRCSPRSGDLSVYWYQQSLDQGLQFLIQYYNGEERAKGNILERFSAQQFPDLHSELNLSSLELGDSALYFCASSVDRADTEAFFGQGTRLTVV.

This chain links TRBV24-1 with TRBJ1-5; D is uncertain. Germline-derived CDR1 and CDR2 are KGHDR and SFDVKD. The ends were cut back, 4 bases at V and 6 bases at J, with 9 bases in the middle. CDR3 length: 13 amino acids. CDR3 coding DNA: TGTGCCACCAGTGACCGGGATGGTCAGCCCCAGCATTTT. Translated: CATSDRDGQPQHF.

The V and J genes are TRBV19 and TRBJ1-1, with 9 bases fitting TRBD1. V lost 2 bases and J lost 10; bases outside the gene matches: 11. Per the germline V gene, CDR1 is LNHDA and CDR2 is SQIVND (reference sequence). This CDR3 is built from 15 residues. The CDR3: CASSITPQGAVGAFF. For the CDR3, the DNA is TGTGCCAGTAGTATAACTCCACAGGGGGCGGTAGGAGCTTTCTTT.

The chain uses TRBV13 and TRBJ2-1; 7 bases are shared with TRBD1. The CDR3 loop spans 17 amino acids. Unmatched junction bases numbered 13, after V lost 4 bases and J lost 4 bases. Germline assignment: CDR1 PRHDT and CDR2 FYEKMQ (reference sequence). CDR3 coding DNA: TGTGCCAGCAGCTCGAGACAGGGCTCTATCGATTACAATGAGCAGTTCTTC. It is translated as CASSSRQGSIDYNEQFF.

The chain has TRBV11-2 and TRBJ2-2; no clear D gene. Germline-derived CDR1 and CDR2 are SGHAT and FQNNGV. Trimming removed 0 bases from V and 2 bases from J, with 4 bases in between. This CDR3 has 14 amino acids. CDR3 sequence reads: CASSLDPNTGELFF. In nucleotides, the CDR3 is TGTGCCAGCAGCTTAGACCCAAACACCGGGGAGCTGTTTTTT.

The CDR3 is CAISGDSRWGSNQPQHF. The CDR3 DNA is TGTGCCATCAGTGGGGACAGCAGATGGGGAAGCAATCAGCCCCAGCATTTT. The rearrangement uses TRBV10-3 and TRBJ1-5; 7 bases agree with TRBD1. Trimming removed 4 bases from V and 1 base from J; junction bases left unmatched: 10. The CDR3 has 17 amino acids. The germline V gene encodes CDR1 ENHRY and CDR2 SYGVKD.

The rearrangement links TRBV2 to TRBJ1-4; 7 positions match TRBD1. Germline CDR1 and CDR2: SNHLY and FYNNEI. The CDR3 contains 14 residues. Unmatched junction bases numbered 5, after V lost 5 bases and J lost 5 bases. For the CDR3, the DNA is TGTGCCAGCAGTAAACAGGGGCGGAATGAAAAACTGTTTTTT. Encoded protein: CASSKQGRNEKLFF.

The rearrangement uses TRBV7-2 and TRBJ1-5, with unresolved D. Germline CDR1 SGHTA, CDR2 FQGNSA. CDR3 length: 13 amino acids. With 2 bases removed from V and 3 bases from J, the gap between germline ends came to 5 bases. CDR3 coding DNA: TGTGCCAGCAGCTTATCCTCCAATCAGCCCCAGCATTTT. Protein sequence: CASSLSSNQPQHF.

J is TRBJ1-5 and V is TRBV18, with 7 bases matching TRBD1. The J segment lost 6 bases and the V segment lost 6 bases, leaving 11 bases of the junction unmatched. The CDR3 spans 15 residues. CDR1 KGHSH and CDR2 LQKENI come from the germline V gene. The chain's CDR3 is CASSETGLEGQPQHF. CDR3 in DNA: TGTGCCAGCTCCGAGACAGGGTTAGAAGGTCAGCCCCAGCATTTT.

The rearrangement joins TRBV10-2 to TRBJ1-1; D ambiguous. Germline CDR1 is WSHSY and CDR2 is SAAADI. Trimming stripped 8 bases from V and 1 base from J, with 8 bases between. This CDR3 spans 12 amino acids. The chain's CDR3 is CASWPGNTEAFF. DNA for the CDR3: TGCGCCAGCTGGCCGGGGAACACTGAAGCTTTCTTT.

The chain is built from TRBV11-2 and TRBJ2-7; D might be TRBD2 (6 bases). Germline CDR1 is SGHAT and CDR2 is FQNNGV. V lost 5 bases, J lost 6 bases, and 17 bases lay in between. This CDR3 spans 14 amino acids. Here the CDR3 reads CASSLLARAAEQYF. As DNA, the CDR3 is TGTGCCAGCAGCCTGCTAGCGAGGGCGGCCGAGCAGTACTTC.

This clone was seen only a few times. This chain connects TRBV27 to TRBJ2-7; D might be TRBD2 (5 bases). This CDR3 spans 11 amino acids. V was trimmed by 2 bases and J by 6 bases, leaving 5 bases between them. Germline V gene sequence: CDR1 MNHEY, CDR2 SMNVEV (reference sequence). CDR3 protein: CASSLGSEQYF. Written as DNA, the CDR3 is TGTGCCAGCAGTTTAGGGAGCGAGCAGTACTTC.